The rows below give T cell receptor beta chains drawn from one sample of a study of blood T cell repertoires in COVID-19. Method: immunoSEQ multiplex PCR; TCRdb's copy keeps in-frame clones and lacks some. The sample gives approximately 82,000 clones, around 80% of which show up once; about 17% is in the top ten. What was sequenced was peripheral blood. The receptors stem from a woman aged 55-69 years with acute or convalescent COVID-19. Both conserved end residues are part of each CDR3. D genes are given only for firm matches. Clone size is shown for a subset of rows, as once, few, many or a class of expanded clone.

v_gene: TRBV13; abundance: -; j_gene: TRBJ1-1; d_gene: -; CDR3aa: CASSSPLGARNTEAFF; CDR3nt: TGTGCCAGCAGCTCACCCCTGGGGGCGCGGAACACTGAAGCTTTCTTT
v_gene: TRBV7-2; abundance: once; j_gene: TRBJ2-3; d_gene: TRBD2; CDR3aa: CASSPRGLAGADTQYF; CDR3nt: TGTGCCAGCAGCCCAAGGGGATTAGCGGGGGCAGATACGCAGTATTTT
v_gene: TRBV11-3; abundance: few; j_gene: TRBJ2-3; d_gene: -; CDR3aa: CASSPLFPWGEGTDTQYF; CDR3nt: TGTGCCAGCAGCCCTCTCTTTCCTTGGGGGGAAGGCACAGATACGCAGTATTTT
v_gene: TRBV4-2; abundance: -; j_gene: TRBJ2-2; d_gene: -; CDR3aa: CASSQETQGGNTGELFF; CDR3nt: TGTGCCAGCAGCCAAGAGACCCAGGGCGGGAACACCGGGGAGCTGTTTTTT
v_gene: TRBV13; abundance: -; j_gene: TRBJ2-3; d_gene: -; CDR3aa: CASSSPADTQYF; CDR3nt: TGTGCCAGCAGCTCCCCCGCAGATACGCAGTATTTT
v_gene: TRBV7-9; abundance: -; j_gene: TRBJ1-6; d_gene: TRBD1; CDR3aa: CASSFGTVYSPLHF; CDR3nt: TGTGCCAGCAGCTTTGGGACAGTTTATTCACCCCTCCACTTT
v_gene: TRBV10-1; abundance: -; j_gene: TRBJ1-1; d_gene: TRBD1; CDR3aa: CASSGPGQGTEAFF; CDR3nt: TGCGCCAGCAGTGGTCCGGGACAGGGCACTGAAGCTTTCTTT
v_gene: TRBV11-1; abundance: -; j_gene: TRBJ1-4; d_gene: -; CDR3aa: CASSWGVGATNEKLFF; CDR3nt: TGTGCCAGCAGCTGGGGGGTAGGGGCAACTAATGAAAAACTGTTTTTT
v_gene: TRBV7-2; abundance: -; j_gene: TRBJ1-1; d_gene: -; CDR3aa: CASSLGFMGGEDTEAFF; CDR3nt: TGTGCCAGCAGCTTGGGGTTCATGGGAGGGGAGGACACTGAAGCTTTCTTT
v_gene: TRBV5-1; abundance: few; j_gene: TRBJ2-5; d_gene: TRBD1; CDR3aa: CASSSAGGWRETQYF; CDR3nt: TGCGCCAGCAGTTCCGCAGGGGGCTGGCGAGAGACCCAGTACTTC
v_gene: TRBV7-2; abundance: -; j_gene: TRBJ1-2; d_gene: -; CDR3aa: CASSLVVSRGYTF; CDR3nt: TGTGCCAGCAGCTTAGTCGTATCTAGGGGCTACACCTTC
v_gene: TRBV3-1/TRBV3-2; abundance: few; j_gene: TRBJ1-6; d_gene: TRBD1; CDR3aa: CASSHGDRPYNSPLHF; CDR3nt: TGTGCCAGCAGCCATGGGGACAGACCCTATAATTCACCCCTCCACTTT
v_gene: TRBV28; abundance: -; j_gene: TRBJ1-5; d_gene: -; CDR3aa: CASSLGGTSNQPQHF; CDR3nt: TGTGCCAGCAGTTTAGGGGGGACCTCGAATCAGCCCCAGCATTTT
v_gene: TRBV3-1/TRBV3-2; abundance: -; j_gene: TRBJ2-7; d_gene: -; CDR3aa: CASSLYYEQYF; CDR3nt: TGTGCCAGCAGCCTGTACTACGAGCAGTACTTC
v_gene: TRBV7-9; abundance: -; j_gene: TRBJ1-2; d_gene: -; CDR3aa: CASQGGAHYGYTF; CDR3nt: TGTGCCAGCCAGGGAGGGGCACACTATGGCTACACCTTC
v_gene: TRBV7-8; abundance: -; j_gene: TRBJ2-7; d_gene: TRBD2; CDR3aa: CASSLGRGLAYEQYF; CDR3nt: TGTGCCAGCAGCTTAGGGCGGGGGTTGGCCTACGAGCAGTACTTC
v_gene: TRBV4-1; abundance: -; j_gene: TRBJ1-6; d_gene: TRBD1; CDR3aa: CASSQGPGQASPLHF; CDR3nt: TGCGCCAGCAGCCAAGGACCGGGACAGGCGTCACCCCTCCACTTT
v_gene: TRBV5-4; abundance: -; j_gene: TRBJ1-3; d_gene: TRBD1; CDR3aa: CASSRGTGSSGNTIYF; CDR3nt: TGTGCCAGCAGCCGGGGGACAGGGAGTTCTGGAAACACCATATATTTT
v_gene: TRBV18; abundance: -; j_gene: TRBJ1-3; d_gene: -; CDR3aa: CASSPPSGVAGNTIYF; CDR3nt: TGTGCCAGCTCACCACCCTCGGGGGTAGCTGGAAACACCATATATTTT
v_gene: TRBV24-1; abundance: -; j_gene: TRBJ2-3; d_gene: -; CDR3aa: CATSSPSFRTDTQYF; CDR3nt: TGTGCCACCAGCAGCCCTAGTTTTAGGACAGATACGCAGTATTTT
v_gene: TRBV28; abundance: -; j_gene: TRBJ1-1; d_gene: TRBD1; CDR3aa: CASSPPGQATRRDTEAFF; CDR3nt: TGTGCCAGCAGTCCCCCGGGACAGGCCACCCGGAGGGACACTGAAGCTTTCTTT
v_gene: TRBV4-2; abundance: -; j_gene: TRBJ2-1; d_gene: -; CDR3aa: CASSEWVANNEQFF; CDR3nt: TGTGCCAGCAGCGAGTGGGTAGCGAACAATGAGCAGTTCTTC
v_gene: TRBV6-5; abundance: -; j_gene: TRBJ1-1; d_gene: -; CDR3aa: CASNQGQWSEAFF; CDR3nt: TGTGCCAGCAATCAGGGGCAGTGGTCTGAAGCTTTCTTT
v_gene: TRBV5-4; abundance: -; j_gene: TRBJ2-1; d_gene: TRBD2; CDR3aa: CASSPPGGGALSSYNEQFF; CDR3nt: TGTGCCAGCAGCCCCCCTGGCGGGGGGGCCCTTAGCTCCTACAATGAGCAGTTCTTC
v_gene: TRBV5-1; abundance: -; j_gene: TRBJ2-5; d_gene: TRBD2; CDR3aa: CASSLSGGLVYETQYF; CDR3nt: TGCGCCAGCAGCTTGTCGGGAGGGCTTGTATATGAGACCCAGTACTTC
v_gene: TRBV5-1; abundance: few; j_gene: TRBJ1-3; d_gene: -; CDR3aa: CASSLAGVNLGNTIYF; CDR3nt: TGCGCCAGCAGCTTGGCCGGGGTCAACCTTGGAAACACCATATATTTT
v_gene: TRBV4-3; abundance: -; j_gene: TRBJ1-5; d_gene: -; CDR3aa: CASSQVGGAGGNQPQHF; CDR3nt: TGCGCCAGCAGCCAAGTCGGTGGGGCAGGAGGCAATCAGCCCCAGCATTTT
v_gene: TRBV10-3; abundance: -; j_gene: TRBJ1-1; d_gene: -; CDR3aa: CAIRTDLNTEAFF; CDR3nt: TGTGCCATCAGGACTGACCTTAACACTGAAGCTTTCTTT